Listed below are T cell receptor beta chains from one sample, sequenced in a study of human T cells and chemical hapten exposure. TCRdb fed the RACE reads into MiXCR, producing one record per CDR3 protein. There are tens of thousands of distinct CDR3 sequences in the sample; more than 9% occur only once, and about 5.9% lies in the top ten. Specimen: whole blood, collected in connection with sensitization to the hapten diphenylcyclopropenone (DPC). These TCRs come from a man aged 25 to 45 with alopecia areata. Some clones in this sample may be carry-over from other donors' samples. The CDR3 runs from the conserved cysteine through the conserved F or W. The D gene is left open where the match is weak. Size tells how often a clone was seen (once, few, many) or the class of an expanded clone, and some rows leave it out.

V: TRBV10-3; D: NA; size: NA; J: TRBJ2-2; DNA: TGTGCCATCACCAGAGATAACACCGGGGAGCTGTTTTTT; CDR3: CAITRDNTGELFF
V: TRBV19; D: NA; size: many; J: TRBJ2-5; DNA: TGTGCCAGTAGTTTCCGTCTGGCGATTCAAGAGACCCAGTACTTC; CDR3: CASSFRLAIQETQYF
V: TRBV5-1; D: NA; size: few; J: TRBJ2-3; DNA: TGCGCCAGCAGCTTGGGGACTACCGGGGCGTATTTAGATACGCAGTATTTT; CDR3: CASSLGTTGAYLDTQYF
V: TRBV3-1; D: NA; size: many; J: TRBJ2-1; DNA: TGTGCCAGCAGCCCTTCACTGAGCTCCTACAATGAGCAGTTCTTC; CDR3: CASSPSLSSYNEQFF
V: TRBV3-1; D: TRBD1; size: many; J: TRBJ1-2; DNA: TGTGCCAGCAGCACACACAGGGGGCTAAACTATGGCTACACCTTC; CDR3: CASSTHRGLNYGYTF
V: TRBV4-1; D: NA; size: NA; J: TRBJ2-7; DNA: TGCGCCAGCAGCCAAGATCCGCACGAGCAGTACTTC; CDR3: CASSQDPHEQYF
V: TRBV7-9; D: NA; size: NA; J: TRBJ1-2; DNA: TGTGCCAGCAGCGAAGAAGCGTCGGACGCAAAATTCTATGGCTACACCTTC; CDR3: CASSEEASDAKFYGYTF
V: TRBV7-9; D: NA; size: many; J: TRBJ1-3; DNA: TGTGCCAGCAGCTTAGCTGAGTACTCTGGAAACACCATATATTTT; CDR3: CASSLAEYSGNTIYF
V: TRBV20-1; D: TRBD1; size: many; J: TRBJ2-7; DNA: TGCAGTGCTCCACGGACAGGGCTAAAAGAGCAGTACTTC; CDR3: CSAPRTGLKEQYF
V: TRBV11-3; D: NA; size: NA; J: TRBJ2-1; DNA: TGTGCCAGCAGCTTAGATTCGGGGTTCCCCTACAATGAGCAGTTCTTC; CDR3: CASSLDSGFPYNEQFF
V: TRBV18; D: NA; size: NA; J: TRBJ1-1; DNA: TGTGCCAGCTCACCAGTTCGGGCCTCGAACACTGAAGCTTTCTTT; CDR3: CASSPVRASNTEAFF
V: TRBV6-6; D: NA; size: NA; J: TRBJ1-6; DNA: TGTGCCAGTTCCAAGGGTTTTCCCCTCCACTTT; CDR3: CASSKGFPLHF
V: TRBV4-1; D: TRBD2; size: NA; J: TRBJ2-3; DNA: TGCGCCAGCAGCCAAGATCCCGGACTAGCGGGTGTCACAGATACGCAGTATTTT; CDR3: CASSQDPGLAGVTDTQYF
V: TRBV6-6; D: NA; size: NA; J: TRBJ1-2; DNA: TGTGCCAGCAGTTACGAATATGGCTACACCTTC; CDR3: CASSYEYGYTF